This T cell receptor beta chain was obtained from a study of somatic mutations in cytotoxic T cells in rheumatoid arthritis (dated by TCRdb to 2016 to 2017). Study-wide context: A FACSAria II or Sony SH800 was used to flow-sort some V beta antibody-stained T-cell populations at nearly 100% purity, and TCRB sequencing was also done on sorted V beta1+ cells. In newly diagnosed rheumatoid arthritis without treatment, the study examined if expanded CD8+ T-cell clones harbor somatic mutations, relying on TCRB deep sequencing to characterize clonality. TCRB deep sequencing was performed for under 75 rheumatoid arthritis patients and around 20 healthy controls. The median ages of the patient and control groups were essentially identical. Results and caveats for the whole study, not just this receptor: There was no significant difference in CD8+ T-cell clonality between rheumatoid arthritis patients and age-matched healthy controls. The largest CD8+ clone made up more than 20% of CD8+ cells in about an eighth of the 65 patients, and blood and synovial fluid shared several identical CD8+ TCRB sequences. Viral specificity could not be ruled out by absence from virus-specific databases, and the antigen targets of the expanded CD8+ clones remained unknown. Healthy controls showed no age-related increase in CD8+ clonality, whereas patients did (Spearman r=0.49). The slight underrepresentation of TRBV07 in patients was not corrected for multiple comparisons.

As regards this clone: Its antigen remains unidentified. Base qualities were left out, and no much larger clone turns up one base away.

The 20 or so healthy controls were blood donors whose buffy coats were used; they had a median age of roughly 50 years (range about 21-75), and 45% to 65% were female. Positive magnetic bead selection on an AutoMACS was used to isolate CD4+ and CD8+ cells, with flow cytometry used to check purity. Peripheral blood mononuclear cells were isolated by Ficoll-Paque PLUS density gradient separation. Using Nucleospin Tissue or Tissue XS kits, DNA was extracted from CD4-enriched, CD8-enriched or PBMC samples, with quantification by a Qubit 2.0 fluorometer. Trimming costs V 1 base and J 5 bases, and their ends lie 16 bases apart. There are 16 amino acids in the CDR3, from cysteine to phenylalanine inclusive. Solely the CDR3 DNA is kept, with 48 bases framed from the first base. The germline V gene gives CDR1 as SGHDT and CDR2 as YYEEEE. Genomic DNA underwent TCRB CDR3 sequencing using the immunoSEQ assay. Turning to the authors' computational methods: The analyses included only productive TCRB rearrangements. Clonality was calculated as a Shannon entropy-based productive clonality index, and a clone was defined by a unique TCRB CDR3 sequence. To calculate repertoire overlap between two samples, the template counts of each clone were considered relative to each sample's total templates. V-gene usage measured by flow cytometry correlated with TCRB sequencing V-gene usage, with a Spearman r of 0.6 to 0.75. Held by TCRdb, this immuneACCESS table contains in-frame sequences only and omits some clones. Under half of the omission traces to an unresolved V gene where checked; the cause of the rest is unknown. That table furnishes V, J and clone size, whereas the DNA furnished D and trimming. For this sample the table gives some 26,000 clones, of which 82% were detected only once. Of the sample, roughly 5.6% falls within the top ten clones.

The clonotype was recovered from a man aged 45-65 years in good health. Sequencing was done on a sample of CD8+ T cells sorted from blood. In this chain, TRBV5-6 is recombined with TRBJ1-3, and perhaps TRBD1 as D gene, on 6 matching bases. The DNA sequence follows: TGTGCCAGCAGCTTGATTGGCGGGGGGCCGAGAAACACCATATATTTT. It translates to CASSLIGGGPRNTIYF.